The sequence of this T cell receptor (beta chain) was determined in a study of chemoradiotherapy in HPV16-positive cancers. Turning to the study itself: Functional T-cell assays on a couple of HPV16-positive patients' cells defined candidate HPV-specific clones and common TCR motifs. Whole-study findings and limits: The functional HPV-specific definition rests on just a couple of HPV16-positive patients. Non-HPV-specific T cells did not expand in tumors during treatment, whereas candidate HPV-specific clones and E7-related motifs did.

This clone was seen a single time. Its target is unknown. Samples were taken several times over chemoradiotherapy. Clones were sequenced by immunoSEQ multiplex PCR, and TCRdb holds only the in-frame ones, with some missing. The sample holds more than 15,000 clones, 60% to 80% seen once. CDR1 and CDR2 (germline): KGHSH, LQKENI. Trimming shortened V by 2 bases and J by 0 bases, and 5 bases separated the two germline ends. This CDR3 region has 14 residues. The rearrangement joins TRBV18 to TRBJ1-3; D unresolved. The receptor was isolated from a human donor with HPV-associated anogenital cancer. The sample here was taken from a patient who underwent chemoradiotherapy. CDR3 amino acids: CASSPASSGNTIYF. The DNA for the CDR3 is TGTGCCAGCTCACCAGCGAGCTCTGGAAACACCATATATTTT.